These 17 T cell receptor beta chains were all obtained from the same sample, sequenced in a study of blood T cells in healthy people across ages. Primed by a sample-barcoded 5' primer and a J-beta primer mix, a second PCR proceeded for 7 to 11 cycles. TCRdb re-analysed the 5' RACE reads in MiXCR, keeping a single row per CDR3 protein. The data hold some 790,000 distinct CDR3 sequences, with 25% to 35% observed a single time. Sequencing was performed on blood. The receptor source for this set is a woman of 80 years or more in good health.

The chain carries TRBV7-2 and TRBJ2-2, with D possibly TRBD2 on 5 matching bases. This CDR3 is 15 amino acids long. V dropped 3 bases and J dropped 8 bases, with 16 bases sitting between them. Germline V gene lookup returns CDR1 SGHTA and CDR2 FQGNSA. The CDR3 DNA is TGTGCCAGCAGCTTTGCGGACTCTCGGCGAGGGGAGCTGTTTTTT. Translation: CASSFADSRRGELFF.

In this sample, this clonotype turned up many times. This rearrangement joins TRBV3-1 to TRBJ2-1; no firm D call. The CDR3 consists of 12 residues. The V gene's germline CDR1 is LGHDT and CDR2 YNNKEL (reference sequence). The ends were cut back, 4 bases at V and 8 bases at J, with 9 bases in the middle. In nucleotides, the CDR3 is TGTGCCAGCAGCCTCCTCCAGGATGAGCAGTTCTTC. This encodes CASSLLQDEQFF.

In this sample, this clonotype turned up many times. CDR3 region: CASSYGTANTGELFF. DNA for the CDR3: TGTGCCAGCAGTTATGGGACAGCGAACACCGGGGAGCTGTTTTTT. The rearrangement joins TRBV6-5 to TRBJ2-2; 7 bases match TRBD1. Losses at the gene ends were 3 bases for V and 0 bases for J; bases not matched to a gene: 1. The CDR3 covers 15 residues. Germline V gives CDR1 MNHEY, CDR2 SVGAGI.

Ten or more counts support this clonotype. The chain is built from TRBV2 and TRBJ2-1; 7 bases are shared with TRBD1. Trimming took 4 bases from V and 7 from J; bases not matched to a gene: 10. This CDR3 contains 15 residues. Germline V gene sequence: CDR1 SNHLY, CDR2 FYNNEI. This chain's CDR3 is CASSGRGQPRNEQFF. CDR3 bases: TGTGCCAGCAGTGGTAGGGGACAGCCTCGGAATGAGCAGTTCTTC.

In regard to this clonotype: Relative to the germline gene, one junction end is altered; a read error may explain this. This rearrangement joins TRBV5-1 to TRBJ2-3, with D possibly being TRBD1 or TRBD2 (5 bases each). The CDR3 sequence is 13 residues long. Germline V gene sequence: CDR1 SGHRS, CDR2 YFSETQ. In DNA form, the CDR3 reads TGCGCCGGCAGCTTACGGGGCGCAGATACGCAGTATTTT. Its protein is CAGSLRGADTQYF.

The gene calls are TRBV12-3 or TRBV12-4 and TRBJ2-1, with 11 bases identical to TRBD2. The CDR3 is made up of 15 amino acids. V gave up 6 bases and J gave up 6 bases; unmatched junction bases: 7. CDR3 nucleotide sequence: TGTGCCAGCAGACTCACTAGCGGGAGAGGCAATGAGCAGTTCTTC. Translation: CASRLTSGRGNEQFF.

This clonotype was counted a few times. This clone may be a read error of a much larger clone one base away. The gene calls are TRBV29-1 and TRBJ1-1; the D is unclear. V lost 0 bases and J 3 bases, leaving 11 bases between the germline ends. CDR3 size: 14 residues. CDR1 is SQVTM, CDR2 ANQGSEA, per germline. The CDR3 spells CSVEERYRDTEAFF. The CDR3 nucleotides read TGCAGCGTTGAAGAGCGGTATAGGGACACTGAAGCTTTCTTT.

This clonotype was observed at least ten times. This sequence joins TRBV6-5 and TRBJ2-5, with TRBD1 as a possible D gene (5 bases). The J call is uncertain, as TRBJ2-7 better fits the DNA end. CDR3 length: 15 amino acids. CDR1 is MNHEY and CDR2 is SVGAGI in the germline V gene. CDR3 in DNA: TGTGCCAGCAGTCGAAACCCTGTGGGGCCTTTCGAGCAGTACTTC. Protein: CASSRNPVGPFEQYF.

Turning to this clonotype: A clone one base away is much larger, so this may be a read error. The chain joins TRBV7-9 to TRBJ1-4, with D maybe TRBD1 (5 bases). The germline gives CDR1 SEHNR, CDR2 FQNEAQ (reference sequence). This CDR3 comprises 15 residues. Written as DNA, the CDR3 is TGTGCCAACAGCCCATCAGGGCCGGCTAATGAAAAACTGTTTTTT. Translation gives CANSPSGPANEKLFF.

This clonotype has ten or more counts. The chain couples TRBV12-3 or TRBV12-4 to TRBJ2-5, with 7 positions matching TRBD2. The CDR3 is made up of 15 amino acids. Unmatched junction bases numbered 11, after V lost 5 bases and J lost 5 bases. The CDR3 DNA follows: TGTGCCAGCAGTCTAGGCAGGGACGGGAGGGAGACCCAGTACTTC. Translating it yields CASSLGRDGRETQYF.

The rearrangement uses TRBV20-1 and TRBJ1-1; D uncertain. Per germline, CDR1 DFQATT and CDR2 SNEGSKA (reference sequence). V lost 8 bases and J lost 11, with 12 bases in between. The CDR3 runs 9 residues. The DNA for the CDR3 is TGCAGTCCTGGGGAGGCGGCTTTCTTT. Amino acids: CSPGEAAFF.

Ten or more counts support this clonotype. The rearrangement uses TRBV12-3 or TRBV12-4 and TRBJ2-1; D is perhaps TRBD2 (6 bases). The CDR3 is 13 amino acids. Deletions cut 3 bases from V and 6 bases from J, with 9 bases between. Here the CDR3 reads CASSFSGGNEQFF. CDR3 sequence (DNA): TGTGCCAGCAGTTTCTCCGGGGGCAATGAGCAGTTCTTC.

The chain is built from TRBV5-5 and TRBJ2-2, with TRBD1 identical over 7 bases. With 0 bases clipped from V and 1 base from J, the junction kept 3 bases outside the gene matches. Looked up from germline, CDR1 is SGHKS and CDR2 is YYEKEE (reference sequence). This CDR3 has 16 residues. The CDR3 nucleotides are TGTGCCAGCAGCTTGGAGGGACAGAGGAACACCGGGGAGCTGTTTTTT. Amino acid sequence: CASSLEGQRNTGELFF.

This clonotype was observed at least ten times. The chain carries TRBV7-9 and TRBJ2-7, with TRBD1 matching 10 bases. Germline CDR1 is SEHNR and CDR2 is FQNEAQ (reference sequence). CDR3 size: 13 residues. V trimming: 8 bases; J trimming: 2 bases; junction bases outside the gene matches: 3. The CDR3 loop is CASAGQGAYEQYF. CDR3 bases: TGTGCCAGCGCTGGACAGGGGGCCTACGAGCAGTACTTC.

The rearrangement links TRBV20-1 to TRBJ1-5, with 11 bases fitting TRBD1. Per germline, CDR1 DFQATT and CDR2 SNEGSKA (reference sequence). The CDR3 consists of 15 residues. The J segment lost 5 bases and the V segment lost 0 bases, leaving 3 bases of the junction unmatched. CDR3 amino acids: CSARDSGQGDQPQHF. The CDR3 bases are TGCAGTGCTAGAGATTCGGGACAGGGGGATCAGCCCCAGCATTTT.

A few counts support this clonotype. The chain combines TRBV6-5 with TRBJ2-1; the match to TRBD2 covers 7 bases. Trimming cost V 1 base and J 4 bases; bases outside gene matches: 1. CDR1 and CDR2 from the germline V gene are MNHEY and SVGAGI. The CDR3 totals 14 residues. The CDR3 bases are TGTGCCAGCAGTTACTGGCGGGAGTACAATGAGCAGTTCTTC. Amino acid sequence: CASSYWREYNEQFF.

About this clonotype itself: A read error may be the cause here, since a much bigger clone is one base away. The chain links TRBV29-1 to TRBJ2-2; the D is unclear. V lost 5 bases to trimming and J lost 5 bases, with 15 bases between them. CDR1 and CDR2 from the germline V gene are SQVTM and ANQGSEA. The CDR3 extends over 14 amino acids. Here the CDR3 reads CSVSGRGWTGELFF. DNA for the CDR3: TGCAGCGTTTCAGGCAGAGGTTGGACCGGGGAGCTGTTTTTT.